This T cell receptor (beta chain) was identified during a study of blood T cell repertoires in COVID-19. Method: immunoSEQ multiplex PCR; TCRdb's copy keeps in-frame clones and lacks some. The table shows about 130,000 clones, with around 83% occurring only once. Per germline, CDR1 SEHNR and CDR2 FQNEAQ (reference sequence). The CDR3 has 16 amino acids. V shed 5 bases and J shed 0 bases, with 15 bases lying between them. The chain recombines TRBV7-9 with TRBJ2-3; a possible D gene is TRBD1 (6 bases). This receptor was identified in a woman in her fifties or sixties with acute or convalescent COVID-19. Sequenced material: peripheral blood. DNA for the CDR3: TGTGCCAGCAGCGGAACCTGGACAGAAAGCACAGATACGCAGTATTTT. It encodes CASSGTWTESTDTQYF.